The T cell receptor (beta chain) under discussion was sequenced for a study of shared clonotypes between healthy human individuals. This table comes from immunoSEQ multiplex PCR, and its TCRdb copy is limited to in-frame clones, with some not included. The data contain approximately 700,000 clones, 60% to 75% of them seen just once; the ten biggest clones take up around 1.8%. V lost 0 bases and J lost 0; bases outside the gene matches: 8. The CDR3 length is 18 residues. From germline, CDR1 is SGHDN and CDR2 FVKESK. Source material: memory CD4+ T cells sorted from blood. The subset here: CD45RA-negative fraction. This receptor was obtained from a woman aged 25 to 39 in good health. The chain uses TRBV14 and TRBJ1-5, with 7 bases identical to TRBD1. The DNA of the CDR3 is TGTGCCAGCAGCCAAGACAGGGGGGAACCCTATAGCAATCAGCCCCAGCATTTT. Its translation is CASSQDRGEPYSNQPQHF.